The 31 T cell receptor beta chains in this list originate from one sample, sequenced in a study of shared clonotypes between healthy human individuals. Sequencing was performed with immunoSEQ multiplex PCR; in TCRdb, only in-frame clones are kept and a portion is missing. The table has almost 750,000 clones, 55% to 75% seen once. Sequences were obtained from memory CD4+ T cells sorted from blood. Subset meaning: CD45RA-negative fraction. The receptors stem from a woman aged 30 to 39 in good health.

This rearrangement joins TRBV5-1 to TRBJ2-3; TRBD1 is a possible D gene (5 bases). Germline CDR1 SGHRS, CDR2 YFSETQ. Trimming took 3 bases from V and 5 from J, leaving 10 bases between them. This CDR3 spans 13 amino acids. CDR3 bases: TGCGCCAGCAGCTCCACAGGACGAGATACGCAGTATTTT. Protein sequence: CASSSTGRDTQYF.

The DNA of the CDR3 is TGTGCCAGCAGCTTTCATAGGACCGGGGGCACTGAAGCTTTCTTT. Translated, it gives CASSFHRTGGTEAFF. J is TRBJ1-1 and V is TRBV11-3; D is perhaps TRBD1 (5 bases). Per germline, CDR1 SGHNT and CDR2 YENEEA. The CDR3 totals 15 residues. The germline V and J ends were trimmed by 3 bases and 4 bases, with 15 bases remaining between them.

This clone appeared a single time. The rearrangement joins TRBV7-3 to TRBJ1-2, with TRBD1 as a possible D gene (5 bases). The V end was cut by 5 bases, the J end by 8 bases, with 15 bases between. This CDR3 spans 13 amino acids. Germline CDR1 SGHTA, CDR2 FQGTGA. CDR3 sequence reads: CASSSGAQGGYTF. CDR3 nucleotides: TGTGCCAGCAGCAGCGGCGCCCAGGGCGGCTACACCTTC.

This clone was counted a single time. J is TRBJ2-2 and V is TRBV5-5; 10 bases are shared with TRBD1. Per the germline V gene, CDR1 is SGHKS and CDR2 is YYEKEE (reference sequence). V trimming: 3 bases; J trimming: 9 bases; junction bases outside the gene matches: 5. The length of the CDR3 is 14 residues. The CDR3 sequence is CASSSGTGAWELFF. CDR3 nucleotide sequence: TGTGCCAGCAGCTCCGGGACAGGGGCGTGGGAGCTGTTTTTT.

The chain uses TRBV6-1 and TRBJ2-2; TRBD1 might be the D (6 bases). The CDR3 runs to 15 residues. V was cut by 3 bases and J by 3 bases, with 11 bases left in between. Germline CDR1 is MNHNS and CDR2 is SASEGT. CDR3 coding DNA: TGTGCCAGCAGTGACTGGGACAAATACACCGGGGAGCTGTTTTTT. Amino acids: CASSDWDKYTGELFF.

This chain connects TRBV19 to TRBJ1-2; D gene uncertain. Germline assignment: CDR1 LNHDA and CDR2 SQIVND (reference sequence). V was clipped by 5 bases and J by 5 bases, with 12 bases between them. The CDR3 sequence is 13 residues long. The CDR3 is CASSSLGGYGYTF. The CDR3 region has the DNA TGTGCCAGTAGTTCTCTGGGAGGTTATGGCTACACCTTC.

This chain uses TRBV15 with TRBJ1-1, with no clear D. Germline assignment: CDR1 LNHNV and CDR2 YYDKDF (reference sequence). The CDR3 is made up of 13 amino acids. Trimming removed 8 bases at V and 0 bases at J, with 10 bases between. The CDR3 DNA follows: TGTGCCACCCGAAAAAGCATGAACACTGAAGCTTTCTTT. Encoded protein: CATRKSMNTEAFF.

In its sample, this clone was seen once. CDR3: CASSSISKNIQYF. The CDR3 DNA follows: TGTGCCAGCAGCTCCATTTCCAAAAACATTCAGTACTTC. The V and J genes are TRBV11-2 and TRBJ2-4; D remains unclear. Germline V gives CDR1 SGHAT, CDR2 FQNNGV. CDR3 length: 13 amino acids. V gave up 4 bases and J gave up 2 bases, with 6 bases separating them.

This clone showed up many times. The chain couples TRBV25-1 to TRBJ2-1; 7 bases fit TRBD1. Germline values: CDR1 MGHDK, CDR2 SYGVNS. This CDR3 has 17 residues. V lost 1 base, J lost 7 bases, and 13 bases stayed unmatched. This chain's CDR3 is CASSESGQVGDRNEQFF. The DNA of the CDR3 is TGTGCCAGCAGTGAATCAGGACAGGTCGGGGATAGGAATGAGCAGTTCTTC.

The chain employs TRBV5-1 and TRBJ1-2; TRBD1 matches at 7 bases. Germline CDR1 and CDR2: SGHRS and YFSETQ. The CDR3 has 13 amino acids. V gave up 4 bases and J gave up 5 bases; unmatched junction bases: 5. The CDR3 bases are TGCGCCAGCAGCCCGGGACAGAGGTATGGCTACACCTTC. Translation: CASSPGQRYGYTF.

The chain joins TRBV7-6 to TRBJ2-7; TRBD1 matches 9 bases. This CDR3 contains 14 residues. Losses at the gene ends were 5 bases for V and 12 bases for J; bases not matched to a gene: 14. Germline V lookup: CDR1 SGHVS, CDR2 FNYEAQ. The CDR3 spells CASSLTGGVGILYF. CDR3 bases: TGTGCCAGCAGCCTCACAGGGGGCGTGGGAATCTTGTACTTC.

V usage is TRBV7-7 and J usage is TRBJ2-5; 8 bases line up with TRBD2. The CDR3 length is 15 residues. With 2 bases clipped from V and 2 bases from J, the junction kept 4 bases outside the gene matches. The germline CDR1 and CDR2 sequences are SSHAT and FNYEAQ (reference sequence). In DNA, the CDR3 is TGTGCCAGCAGCTTATCGGCGGGAGGTCAAGAGACCCAGTACTTC. Protein sequence: CASSLSAGGQETQYF.

The V call is TRBV14, the J call TRBJ2-1; D tentatively fits TRBD1 or TRBD2 (5 bases each). V dropped 0 bases and J dropped 7 bases, with 13 bases sitting between them. The CDR3 spans 15 residues. Germline CDR1 and CDR2: SGHDN and FVKESK. The CDR3, as DNA: TGTGCCAGCAGCCAAGACGGGACCAAAAGTAATGAGCAGTTCTTC. This encodes CASSQDGTKSNEQFF. Complete variable domain (other parts from reference TRBV14 and TRBJ2-1): EAGVTQFPSHSVIEKGQTVTLRCDPISGHDNLYWYRRVMGKEIKFLLHFVKESKQDESGMPNNRFLAERTGGTYSTLKVQPAELEDSGVYFCASSQDGTKSNEQFFGPGTRLTVL.

This rearrangement joins TRBV14 to TRBJ1-2; 10 bases are shared with TRBD1. After removal of 0 bases from V and 4 bases from J, the junction contained 5 bases not matched to a gene. The CDR3 loop spans 16 amino acids. Per germline, CDR1 SGHDN and CDR2 FVKESK. The CDR3 loop is CASSQDPGTGAYGYTF. The CDR3 DNA sequence: TGTGCCAGCAGCCAAGACCCCGGGACAGGGGCCTATGGCTACACCTTC.

The chain combines TRBV5-4 with TRBJ1-1, with D hard to call. The ends were cut back, 1 base at V and 1 base at J, with 8 bases in the middle. The CDR3 spans 14 residues. Germline CDR1 SGHNT, CDR2 YYREEE (reference sequence). The CDR3: CASSLRPENTEAFF. The CDR3 DNA reads TGTGCCAGCAGCTTGCGGCCAGAGAACACTGAAGCTTTCTTT. The whole variable domain, filled in from reference TRBV5-4 and TRBJ1-1, reads ETGVTQSPTHLIKTRGQQVTLRCSSQSGHNTVSWYQQALGQGPQFIFQYYREEENGRGNFPPRFSGLQFPNYSSELNVNALELDDSALYLCASSLRPENTEAFFGQGTRLTVV.

The chain combines TRBV2 with TRBJ2-1; 13 positions agree with TRBD2. The CDR3 is made up of 17 amino acids. CDR1 is SNHLY, CDR2 FYNNEI, per germline. V shed 7 bases and J 9 bases; nucleotides not matched to a gene: 15. The CDR3 coding sequence is TGTGCCAGCACCGACCGGACTAGCGGGAGAAGGTGGGCTGAGCAGTTCTTC. Encoded protein: CASTDRTSGRRWAEQFF. Supplemented by reference TRBV2 and TRBJ2-1, the full variable domain reads EPEVTQTPSHQVTQMGQEVILRCVPISNHLYFYWYRQILGQKVEFLVSFYNNEISEKSEIFDDQFSVERPDGSNFTLKIRSTKLEDSAMYFCASTDRTSGRRWAEQFFGPGTRLTVL.

The chain recombines TRBV19 with TRBJ1-1; perhaps TRBD1 as D (5 bases). The CDR3 spans 17 residues. Germline V gene sequence: CDR1 LNHDA, CDR2 SQIVND (reference sequence). The germline V and J ends were trimmed by 0 bases and 0 bases, with 14 bases remaining between them. DNA for the CDR3: TGTGCCAGTAGTATAGATGGGACGGAAGGAATGAACACTGAAGCTTTCTTT. Protein product: CASSIDGTEGMNTEAFF.

In the case of this clone: Other DNA sequences in the sample encode the same CDR3. The rearrangement uses TRBV19 and TRBJ1-2, with D perhaps TRBD1 (5 bases). V gave up 8 bases and J gave up 2 bases, with 12 bases separating them. The germline V gene encodes CDR1 LNHDA and CDR2 SQIVND (reference sequence). This CDR3 has 13 amino acids. CDR3 in amino acids: CASSSRGNYGYTF. The CDR3, as DNA: TGTGCCAGTTCCTCCCGGGGGAACTATGGCTACACCTTC.

This clone was recorded once. V usage is TRBV28 and J usage is TRBJ1-1; D remains unclear. V was pared by 3 bases and J by 1 base, with 9 bases between. The CDR3 consists of 14 residues. CDR1 MDHEN and CDR2 SYDVKM come from the germline V gene. The CDR3 loop is CASSFPWSNTEAFF. In nucleotides, the CDR3 is TGTGCCAGCAGTTTCCCTTGGTCGAACACTGAAGCTTTCTTT.

A few counts support this clone. The chain uses TRBV6-5 and TRBJ2-7; weak D call: TRBD1 (6 bases). CDR3 length: 13 residues. V lost 6 bases and J 6 bases, leaving 15 bases between the germline ends. Germline CDR1 reads MNHEY; CDR2 reads SVGAGI. CDR3: CASSPGQGGEQYF. As DNA, the CDR3 is TGTGCCAGCAGCCCGGGACAAGGAGGCGAGCAGTACTTC.

The chain joins TRBV2 to TRBJ2-6; D gene ambiguous. V dropped 10 bases and J dropped 4 bases, with 8 bases sitting between them. The CDR3 has 12 amino acids. Germline V lookup: CDR1 SNHLY, CDR2 FYNNEI. CDR3 region: CAKRVGANVLTF. In DNA form, the CDR3 reads TGTGCCAAAAGGGTGGGGGCCAACGTCCTGACTTTC.

The table lists this clone with a count of one. The rearrangement uses TRBV19 and TRBJ1-1; D not resolved. V lost 6 bases to trimming and J lost 7 bases, with 15 bases between them. This CDR3 has 13 residues. Germline CDR1 reads LNHDA; CDR2 reads SQIVND (reference sequence). The CDR3 bases are TGTGCCAGTAGACCGAAAGGGAGCTTTGAAGCTTTCTTT. Translating gives CASRPKGSFEAFF.

In DNA, the CDR3 is TGTGCCAGCAGGAAGGGGACTAGCGGGAGCGAGCAGTACTTC. The encoded protein is CASRKGTSGSEQYF. This chain joins TRBV27 and TRBJ2-7; TRBD2 matches 14 bases. This CDR3 comprises 14 residues. With 6 bases clipped from V and 6 bases from J, the junction kept 4 bases outside the gene matches. Germline V gene data show CDR1 as MNHEY and CDR2 as SMNVEV (reference sequence).

The table lists this clone with a few counts. The sample has other DNA sequences that encode this CDR3 too. The J gene is TRBJ2-6, the V gene TRBV6-1, with a weak D call TRBD2 (5 bases). From germline, CDR1 is MNHNS and CDR2 SASEGT. V was trimmed by 6 bases and J by 1 base, leaving 10 bases between them. This CDR3 is built from 15 residues. The CDR3 loop is CASRAGGSGANVLTF. CDR3 coding DNA: TGTGCCAGCAGAGCAGGCGGGTCTGGGGCCAACGTCCTGACTTTC.

Points on this clone: One base away lies a much larger clone, so this may be a sequencing read error. The same CDR3 is also encoded by other DNA sequences in this sample. The gene calls are TRBV28 and TRBJ1-5, with 9 bases fitting TRBD1. Germline lookup yields CDR1 MDHEN and CDR2 SYDVKM. V dropped 0 bases and J dropped 7; count of bases not matched to a gene: 7. The CDR3 runs 16 residues. CDR3 sequence reads: CASSLWGQGVGQPQHF. CDR3 in DNA: TGTGCCAGCAGTTTATGGGGACAGGGAGTCGGACAGCCCCAGCATTTT.

As for this clone: The same CDR3 also results from other DNA sequences found in this sample. The chain combines TRBV5-1 with TRBJ2-3, with 8 bases aligning to TRBD2. This CDR3 has 15 amino acids. CDR1 and CDR2 (germline): SGHRS, YFSETQ. The trim removed 2 bases at V and 3 bases at J, leaving 5 bases unmatched. Here the CDR3 DNA reads TGCGCCAGCAGCTTCTCGAGCGGGAGAACAGATACGCAGTATTTT. Protein: CASSFSSGRTDTQYF.

A remark on this clone: This may stem from a read error, because a much larger clone lies one nucleotide away. V and J are TRBV6-5 and TRBJ1-1; D unclear. Trimming stripped 4 bases from V and 5 bases from J, with 8 bases between. The CDR3 has 12 amino acids. Germline-derived CDR1 and CDR2 are MNHEY and SVGAGI. In nucleotides, the CDR3 is TGTGCCAGCAGTTTTCGTGGAACTGAAGCTTTCTTT. It specifies CASSFRGTEAFF.

This chain links TRBV10-3 with TRBJ2-4; 7 nucleotides align to TRBD1. CDR3 length: 14 amino acids. V gave up 10 bases and J gave up 6 bases; unmatched junction bases: 12. Germline loops: CDR1 ENHRY, CDR2 SYGVKD. CDR3 loop: CATQDRVDGNIQYF. CDR3 nucleotides: TGTGCCACCCAAGACAGGGTTGATGGAAACATTCAGTACTTC.

This chain joins TRBV10-3 and TRBJ2-2, with 10 bases identical to TRBD2. Germline V gene data show CDR1 as ENHRY and CDR2 as SYGVKD. The J segment lost 7 bases and the V segment lost 6 bases, leaving 14 bases of the junction unmatched. CDR3 length: 17 residues. CDR3 nucleotide sequence: TGTGCCATCAGCGGGGGGAGCCTAGCGGGAGCGGTCGGGGAGCTGTTTTTT. Translating it yields CAISGGSLAGAVGELFF.

The chain links TRBV19 to TRBJ1-1; tentative D call: TRBD1 (6 bases). CDR3 length: 14 residues. V was trimmed by 5 bases and J by 4 bases, leaving 14 bases between them. Germline values: CDR1 LNHDA, CDR2 SQIVND (reference sequence). The CDR3 DNA follows: TGTGCCAGTAGTTACAGGGTTGGAGTCACTGAAGCTTTCTTT. It is translated as CASSYRVGVTEAFF. Drawing the rest from reference TRBV19 and TRBJ1-1, the complete variable domain is DGGITQSPKYLFRKEGQNVTLSCEQNLNHDAMYWYRQDPGQGLRLIYYSQIVNDFQKGDIAEGYSVSREKKESFPLTVTSAQKNPTAFYLCASSYRVGVTEAFFGQGTRLTVV.

This chain links TRBV29-1 with TRBJ1-5, with 7 bases lining up with TRBD1. The CDR3 has 13 amino acids. V lost 3 bases to trimming and J lost 9 bases; unmatched junction nucleotides: 8. Germline values: CDR1 SQVTM, CDR2 ANQGSEA. The CDR3 DNA sequence: TGCAGCGTTGAGTTGACAGGGCGGGGGCCCCAGCATTTT. Its translation: CSVELTGRGPQHF.